This T cell receptor (beta chain) was captured by sequencing in a study of T-cell memory formation after mild COVID-19 (dated by TCRdb to the early 2020s). About the study as a whole: Most TCR sequence clusters were specific to one of the two donors. T-cell clones expanding and contracting after mild COVID-19 in two donors were tracked by longitudinal TCRalpha and TCRbeta repertoire sequencing. The cohort was made up of two young adult volunteers, one female and one male, who were previously healthy. The research as a whole found: Contracting CD4+ clones turned up mainly in the CM and EM memory subsets, whereas EMRA was where CD8+ clones were enriched. Only a couple of mild cases were covered by the study, and larger cohorts that include severe cases with pre-infection samples were considered necessary. Clones contracting from day 15 to 85 had balanced CD4/CD8 phenotypes, while a second wave expanding from day 15 to 37 was biased towards CD4+. The second-wave clones that peaked on day 37 were not confirmed to be SARS-CoV-2 specific. The detection of some responding clones in pre-infection memory suggests that pre-existing cross-reactive memory T cells joined the SARS-CoV-2 response.

Sequencing relied on an Illumina NovaSeq 6000. TCRalpha and TCRbeta cDNA libraries were constructed by 5'RACE with constant-segment primers, with sample barcodes and unique molecular identifiers being introduced. Trizol reagent was used to extract RNA from every sample. Library amplification was performed in two PCR steps, and a second sample barcode and Illumina TruSeq adapters were introduced in the second step. Sequencing of libraries was performed on an Illumina NovaSeq with 2 x 150 bp paired-end reads. The study's processing was this. Reads were demultiplexed and collapsed into UMI-guided consensus sequences with migec v1.2.7. Using mixcr v2.1.11, UMI consensuses were aligned to TRA and TRB V and J templates and then assembled into clonotypes. A clonotype was counted as expanded or contracted only when both edgeR and NoisET called the clonotype significant, with the noise models trained on biological replicates. For edgeR calls, a false discovery rate-adjusted p below 0.01 and a log2 fold-change threshold of 1 were applied. As an exploratory analysis of dynamics, max-normalized trajectories of the 1000 most abundant clonotypes were examined with PCA combined with hierarchical clustering. Separately sequenced CD4+ and CD8+ repertoires were used to assign the CD4 or CD8 phenotype of responding clones. Using fastp trimming at Q25 and MiXCR clonotype assembly, TCRdb reanalyzed the public sequencing data and kept in-frame beta chains. Merged by CDR3 protein, the rows form single entries marked with the most common genes and DNA. In this record, the V and J calls reflect TCRdb's handling and not the investigators' own analysis. The sample table shows roughly 310,000 distinct CDR3 sequences, and about 16% are seen once. Of the sample, more than 20% is held by the ten largest clones.

Concerning this clonotype: It lacks a known antigen. No base qualities exist here, and no much larger clone lies one base off it.

V gives up 2 bases and J gives up 2 bases, and the segment between their germline ends measures 10 bases. CDR1 and CDR2 were assigned from the germline V gene as SGHTA and FQGNSA. Counted from cysteine to phenylalanine, this CDR3 has 15 amino acids. The entry retains the CDR3 DNA only, 45 bases that are in frame from base 1. Ficoll-Paque density gradient centrifugation was the method used to isolate PBMCs. Sequencing was performed on PBMCs or a T cell subset sorted from them (not recorded which). The receptor's source is a man between 18 and 35 years old who had mild COVID-19 (a few samples of this study predate the infection). The sample titles of this study are shuffled in the database, so cell type and time point are left out; the donor was told from shared clones. The V and J genes are TRBV7-2 and TRBJ2-4; TRBD1 is a possible D gene, resting on 5 matching bases. The CDR3 sequence is CASSLWSGPKNIQYF. The DNA sequence reads TGTGCCAGCAGCTTATGGTCAGGGCCCAAAAACATTCAGTACTTC.